This is a list of T cell receptor beta chains from one sample in a study of blood T cell repertoires in COVID-19. Profiled with immunoSEQ multiplex PCR; TCRdb holds only in-frame clones, not every one. The sample lists hundreds of thousands of clones; roughly 89% were seen once. Sequenced: peripheral blood. Receptor source: a man aged 55 to 70 who had recovered from COVID-19. Both conserved end residues are part of each CDR3. A D gene is named only where the DNA matches it firmly.

V	J	D	CDR3
TRBV18	TRBJ2-2	TRBD1	CASSQMTGPTGELFF
TRBV19	TRBJ2-7	.	CASSPQGGTYEQYF
TRBV7-8	TRBJ2-7	.	CASSLGAGPGEQYF
TRBV11-1	TRBJ2-1	TRBD2	CASSLAPVGAGGYNEQFF
TRBV30	TRBJ2-7	TRBD2	CAWRGSGGSQYF
TRBV18	TRBJ2-5	TRBD1	CASSPRKGQGIAGETQYF
TRBV19	TRBJ2-2	.	CASSTLGAGTRPGELFF
TRBV4-3	TRBJ2-7	TRBD2	CASSQQSSGSYEQYF
TRBV30	TRBJ2-1	TRBD2	CAWALAGVSGEQFF
TRBV2	TRBJ1-2	.	CASSAGLDGYTF
TRBV28	TRBJ2-2	.	CASSLWDSLTGELFF
TRBV19	TRBJ1-2	.	CASSAQGRYGYTF
TRBV6-2/TRBV6-3	TRBJ2-3	TRBD2	CASSPPSGRVTDTQYF
TRBV28	TRBJ1-1	.	CASSPGRERTEAFF
TRBV11-3	TRBJ1-2	TRBD1	CASSFRDRGGSNYGYTF
TRBV5-1	TRBJ1-4	.	CASSPRTDYEKLFF
TRBV6-5	TRBJ1-6	TRBD1	CASRQGTYSPLHF
TRBV19	TRBJ1-1	TRBD1	CASSPRDRGRATEAFF
TRBV2	TRBJ2-1	.	CASRGPGGNEQFF
TRBV10-3	TRBJ1-3	TRBD1	CAIRRQGATGNTIYF
TRBV6-5	TRBJ2-3	TRBD1	CAIQGPGTDTQYF
TRBV12-3/TRBV12-4	TRBJ1-2	.	CASSYGYGYTF
TRBV6-5	TRBJ2-1	.	CASGIRGGHNEQFF
TRBV28	TRBJ1-6	TRBD1	CASSLWVVGGNSPLHF
TRBV11-3	TRBJ2-1	.	CASSLDLPGVGRYHEQFF
TRBV4-1	TRBJ1-5	.	CASSQAYGVNQPQHF
TRBV11-2	TRBJ1-3	.	CASSPEGGRLSGNTIYF
TRBV5-1	TRBJ1-2	TRBD1	CASSLRGQDDTYYGYTF
TRBV19	TRBJ2-7	TRBD1	CASRWTGAGVYEQYF
TRBV7-2	TRBJ2-7	TRBD2	CASSLASRGGLYEQYF
TRBV5-1	TRBJ1-1	.	CASSLVGGEGTEAFF
TRBV19	TRBJ2-7	.	CASAGGISYEQYF
TRBV27	TRBJ1-1	.	CASSFRGQATEAFF
TRBV28	TRBJ1-2	TRBD1	CASRQDRIAYGYTF
TRBV27	TRBJ2-4	TRBD1	CASSPTGQGRAKNIQYF
TRBV4-3	TRBJ2-2	.	CASSQDRVGELFF
TRBV11-3	TRBJ2-3	.	CASSSGEKLPQYF
TRBV5-4	TRBJ1-2	.	CASSLNNNYGYTF
TRBV18	TRBJ2-1	TRBD1	CASSPDRDYNEQFF
TRBV9	TRBJ2-1	.	CASSPRGSGVVHNEQFF
TRBV7-2	TRBJ2-7	TRBD2	CASSKTGTSGGTAYEQYF
TRBV6-6	TRBJ2-5	.	CASSYSRETQYF
TRBV9	TRBJ2-2	.	CASSVTSGELFF
TRBV5-1	TRBJ1-2	TRBD1	CASSSRLGGQGKLSGYTF
TRBV27	TRBJ1-6	.	CASSLRAVGQGNSPLHF
TRBV21-1	TRBJ1-1	.	CASTRSANTEAFF
TRBV5-1	TRBJ1-5	TRBD1	CASSPGQGARQPQHF
TRBV11-2	TRBJ2-5	TRBD2	CASSPSPAGGPFQYF
TRBV27	TRBJ2-5	.	CASSMASWETQYF
TRBV29-1	TRBJ2-1	TRBD1	CSAKAHWEQGDPSSNEQFF
TRBV6-4	TRBJ1-2	.	CASRSGRGFGYTF
TRBV7-8	TRBJ1-1	.	CASSLGLSNTEAFF
TRBV15	TRBJ2-3	TRBD2	CATTPGLAGSDTQYF
TRBV29-1	TRBJ2-7	TRBD2	CSVEVSGRIYEQYF
TRBV30	TRBJ1-2	TRBD1	CAWTGQGIYGYTF